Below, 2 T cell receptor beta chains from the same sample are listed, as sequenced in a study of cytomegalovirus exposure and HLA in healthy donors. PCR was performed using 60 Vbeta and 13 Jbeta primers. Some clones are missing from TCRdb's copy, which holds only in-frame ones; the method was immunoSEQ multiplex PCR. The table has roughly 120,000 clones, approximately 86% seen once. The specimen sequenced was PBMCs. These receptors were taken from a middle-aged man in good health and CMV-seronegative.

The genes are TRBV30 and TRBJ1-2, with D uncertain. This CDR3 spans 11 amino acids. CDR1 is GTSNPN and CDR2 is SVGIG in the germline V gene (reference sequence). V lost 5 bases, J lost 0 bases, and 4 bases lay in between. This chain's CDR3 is CAWAANYGYTF. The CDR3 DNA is TGTGCCTGGGCAGCTAACTATGGCTACACCTTC.

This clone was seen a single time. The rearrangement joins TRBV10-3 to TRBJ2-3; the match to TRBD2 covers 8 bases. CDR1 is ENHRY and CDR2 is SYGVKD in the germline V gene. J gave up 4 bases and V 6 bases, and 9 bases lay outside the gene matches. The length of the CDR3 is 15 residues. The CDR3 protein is CAIRPAGVPADTQYF. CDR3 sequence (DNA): TGTGCCATCAGACCAGCGGGGGTCCCGGCAGATACGCAGTATTTT.